The present T cell receptor (beta chain) was sequenced within a study of OX40 agonist ivuxolimab in advanced cancers. Overall study: Three patients responded partially, comprising one with hepatocellular carcinoma and two with cutaneous melanoma. Study observations and caveats: Partial responders receiving 0.1-3.0 mg/kg showed among the lowest clonal expansion.

There are 14 residues in the CDR3. Per the germline V gene, CDR1 is SGHRS and CDR2 is YFSETQ. V was trimmed by 6 bases and J by 2 bases, leaving 15 bases between them. With regard to this clone: Its specificity is unknown.

The protocol was immunoSEQ multiplex PCR, while the TCRdb copy is restricted to in-frame clones and leaves out a portion. The table records about 32,000 clones, 84% of them present only once. The clonotype comes from an adult with an advanced solid tumor such as melanoma, head and neck, liver or kidney cancer. This sequence joins TRBV5-1 and TRBJ2-7; D perhaps matches TRBD1 (6 bases). Sequencing was performed on CD4+ or CD8+ T cells sorted from blood, taken in a trial of the OX40 agonist ivuxolimab. The CDR3 loop reads CASTRAQGTYEQYF. The CDR3 DNA follows: TGCGCCAGCACCCGCGCACAGGGCACCTACGAGCAGTACTTC.